Listed below are T cell receptor beta chains from one sample, sequenced in a study of T-cell memory formation after mild COVID-19. TCRdb called the 5' RACE reads again in MiXCR, with one record for every CDR3 protein. The table has around 200,000 distinct CDR3 sequences, about 22% seen once. Source material: PBMCs or a T cell subset sorted from them (not recorded which). The source is an adult woman who had mild COVID-19 (a few samples of this study predate the infection). Cell type and time point are not known. CDR3s include the opening cysteine and the closing phenylalanine or tryptophan. D genes are given only for firm matches. The size field is filled for only some rows; it gives once, few, many or a size class.

d_call	v_call	j_call	clone_size	cdr3_nt	cdr3_aa
TRBD2	TRBV7-8	TRBJ2-7	few	TGTGCCAGCAGCTTGGGACTAGCGGGGGGGGCCCTGGACGAGCAGTACTTC	CASSLGLAGGALDEQYF
-	TRBV4-1	TRBJ1-5	few	TGCGCCAGCAGCCAAGAGGTGGGTTCAGGCCAGCCCCAGCATTTT	CASSQEVGSGQPQHF
TRBD1	TRBV7-9	TRBJ2-7	few	TGTGCCAGCAGCTCCACCCGCCGAGGGGGCGACGAGCAGTACTTC	CASSSTRRGGDEQYF
-	TRBV12-3/TRBV12-4	TRBJ2-2	few	TGTGCCAGCAGTGGGGGACTGACGGATCGCGCGACCGGGGAGCTGTTTTTT	CASSGGLTDRATGELFF
-	TRBV4-1	TRBJ2-7	-	TGCGCCAGCAGCCCCCGGGAACAGGGCCGCTCCTACGAGCAGTACTTC	CASSPREQGRSYEQYF
-	TRBV4-1	TRBJ1-1	-	TGCGCCAGCAGCCAGGGAAACAAGGCTGAAGCTTTCTTT	CASSQGNKAEAFF
-	TRBV7-9	TRBJ2-5	-	TGTGCCAGCAGCTTAGATCCAACAGGAAGCCAAGAGACCCAGTACTTC	CASSLDPTGSQETQYF
-	TRBV11-2	TRBJ2-7	-	TGTGCCAGCAGCTTAGAGGGACTGCGCTTCAGAGAGGAGCAGTACTTC	CASSLEGLRFREEQYF
TRBD2	TRBV7-2	TRBJ2-1	few	TGTGCCAGCAGCTTAGTGACTAGCGGAAATGAGCAGTTCTTC	CASSLVTSGNEQFF
TRBD2	TRBV11-2	TRBJ2-1	many	TGTGCCAGCAGCCGGACTAGCGGACCCTACAATGAGCAGTTCTTC	CASSRTSGPYNEQFF
-	TRBV7-9	TRBJ2-7	-	TGTGCCAGCAGCCCCCAGGCTGCAGGACAGAGCTACGAGCAGTACTTC	CASSPQAAGQSYEQYF
-	TRBV27	TRBJ2-7	-	TGTGCCAGCAGTTTCGGAGACTCCCACGAGCAGTACTTC	CASSFGDSHEQYF
-	TRBV19	TRBJ2-5	-	TGTGCCAGTAGTACCAAAGAACTGGACCCAGGCGGGGAGACCCAGTACTTC	CASSTKELDPGGETQYF
TRBD2	TRBV25-1	TRBJ2-5	-	TGTGCCAGCAGGGGAGGGGTGGCCCAGTACTTC	CASRGGVAQYF
-	TRBV24-1	TRBJ1-2	-	TGTGCCACCAGTGACCTCACAGGGAGGAACGGCTACACCTTC	CATSDLTGRNGYTF
TRBD2	TRBV4-2	TRBJ2-2	once	TGTGCCAGCATCCCCTTAGAGGGGCTAGCGGAGACCGGGGAGCTGTTTTTT	CASIPLEGLAETGELFF
-	TRBV20-1	TRBJ2-7	few	TGCAGTGCTAGAGCCGACAGGTTCTACGAGCAGTACTTC	CSARADRFYEQYF
-	TRBV5-5	TRBJ1-1	-	TGTGCCAGCAGCTTTGTAATTGGGTCCAGGAACACTGAAGCTTTCTTT	CASSFVIGSRNTEAFF
-	TRBV9	TRBJ2-5	few	TGTGCCAGCTCCCTTCAGGAGGGGGAGACCCAGTACTTC	CASSLQEGETQYF
-	TRBV7-6	TRBJ2-2	many	TGTGCCAGCAGCGACACCGGGGAGCTGTTTTTT	CASSDTGELFF
-	TRBV9	TRBJ2-3	-	TGTGCCAGCAGCGTAGCTCCCCCCCGGGGTGGCACAGATACGCAGTATTTT	CASSVAPPRGGTDTQYF
-	TRBV4-1	TRBJ2-3	-	TGCGCCAGCAGCCCCCTGAGCACAGATACGCAGTATTTT	CASSPLSTDTQYF
-	TRBV7-6	TRBJ2-3	-	TGTGCCAGCAGCTTAGGGACTGCAGGCACAGATACGCAGTATTTT	CASSLGTAGTDTQYF
TRBD1	TRBV7-9	TRBJ1-6	-	TGTGCCAGCAGCTCACTGGCGGGACAGGGGAATTCACCCCTCCACTTT	CASSSLAGQGNSPLHF
TRBD1	TRBV2	TRBJ1-1	many	TGTGCCAGCAGTGAAGGGGGAGGGGGACAGTTTGAAGCTTTCTTT	CASSEGGGGQFEAFF
TRBD2	TRBV11-2	TRBJ2-2	-	TGTGCCAGCAGTTCACGACTAGCGGGGGGGAACACCGGGGAGCTGTTTTTT	CASSSRLAGGNTGELFF
-	TRBV4-1	TRBJ2-7	-	TGCGCCAGCAGCCAAGAGGGGCGGTCCCCCTACGAGCAGTACTTC	CASSQEGRSPYEQYF
-	TRBV10-1	TRBJ2-3	-	TGCGCCAGCAGTGATTTCTCGAGTTCTACGAGGCAGTATTTT	CASSDFSSSTRQYF
-	TRBV4-3	TRBJ1-2	-	TGCGCCAGCAGCCCCTACTGGGAACCCGGGTATGGCTACACCTTC	CASSPYWEPGYGYTF
TRBD1	TRBV4-1	TRBJ2-1	once	TGCGCCAGCAGCCAACCCGGGACAGCTAAGTTCTTC	CASSQPGTAKFF
-	TRBV27	TRBJ2-5	-	TGTGCCAGCAGTTTACGGGGCAAGACAGAGACCCAGTACTTC	CASSLRGKTETQYF
-	TRBV9	TRBJ1-1	-	TGTGCCAGCAGCCCAGGGAATGTAGGCGCTGAAGCTTTCTTT	CASSPGNVGAEAFF
TRBD2	TRBV9	TRBJ2-1	-	TGTGCCAGCAGCGTAGCGCGGGAGCATGAGCAGTTCTTC	CASSVAREHEQFF
TRBD1	TRBV7-9	TRBJ2-7	-	TGTGCCAGCAGCCACGTTAACAGGGGGGACGAGCAGTACTTC	CASSHVNRGDEQYF
-	TRBV5-4	TRBJ2-1	-	TGTGCCAGCAGTACTTTTATTGGCCTCTCCTACAATGAGCAGTTCTTC	CASSTFIGLSYNEQFF
TRBD1	TRBV6-5	TRBJ2-1	few	TGTGCCAGCAGCCCGGGACAGAACTACAATGAGCAGTTCTTC	CASSPGQNYNEQFF
-	TRBV6-1	TRBJ2-7	few	TGTGCCAGCAGACCTACAGTGGGATCCTACGAGCAGTACTTC	CASRPTVGSYEQYF
-	TRBV5-6	TRBJ2-7	few	TGTGCCAGCAGCCGTCCCCCCTCCTACGAGCAGTACTTC	CASSRPPSYEQYF
-	TRBV7-6	TRBJ2-1	-	TGTGCCAGCAGCGACGGACAGAATGACAATGAGCAGTTCTTC	CASSDGQNDNEQFF
-	TRBV15	TRBJ1-5	-	TGTGCCACCAGCAGACCTACTGGGGGGCCTTATAGCAATCAGCCCCAGCATTTT	CATSRPTGGPYSNQPQHF
-	TRBV20-1	TRBJ2-3	-	TGCAGTGCTAGACCCCAAGGGGGGCCGACAGATACGCAGTATTTT	CSARPQGGPTDTQYF
-	TRBV12-3/TRBV12-4	TRBJ2-7	-	TGTGCCAGCACCCAGAGGAGGGACAGTTTATACTTC	CASTQRRDSLYF
-	TRBV7-9	TRBJ2-7	few	TGTGCCAGCAGCTACGACGGTACCTACGAGCAGTACTTC	CASSYDGTYEQYF
TRBD2	TRBV7-9	TRBJ2-1	-	TGTGCCAGCAGCCCTTCGGGGGGGGTCGACTACAATGAGCAGTTCTTC	CASSPSGGVDYNEQFF
-	TRBV7-2	TRBJ1-1	few	TGTGCCAGCAGCCAAAGGGAGCTGGGCACTGAAGCTTTCTTT	CASSQRELGTEAFF
-	TRBV20-1	TRBJ1-6	-	TGCAGTGCTAGAAGGCGGGACTCTATCTATAATTCACCCCTCCACTTT	CSARRRDSIYNSPLHF
-	TRBV7-3	TRBJ2-2	-	TGTGCCAGCAGCTTGGACAGTGACACCGGGGAGCTGTTTTTT	CASSLDSDTGELFF
TRBD1	TRBV4-1	TRBJ1-2	-	TGCGCCAGCAGCGGCCGGGACAGGGGAAACTATGGCTACACCTTC	CASSGRDRGNYGYTF
TRBD2	TRBV24-1	TRBJ2-1	-	TGTGCCACCGGTAGCGGGATAGGATACAATGAGCAGTTCTTC	CATGSGIGYNEQFF
TRBD2	TRBV12-3/TRBV12-4	TRBJ2-5	-	TGTGCCAGCAGTTTAAGTAGCCTAGCGGGAGGGCAAGAGACCCAGTACTTC	CASSLSSLAGGQETQYF
-	TRBV4-1	TRBJ2-3	few	TGCGCCAGCAGCCAAGATTGGGGTCCTCGGGCAGATACGCAGTATTTT	CASSQDWGPRADTQYF
-	TRBV7-6	TRBJ2-2	-	TGTGCCAGCAGCCCCCGTACTGCGGGGAGCACCGGGGAGCTGTTTTTT	CASSPRTAGSTGELFF
TRBD2	TRBV5-6	TRBJ2-7	-	TGTGCCAGCAGCCCCGGCGGGGGGTTGAGTTCCTACGAGCAGTACTTC	CASSPGGGLSSYEQYF
TRBD2	TRBV11-3	TRBJ2-7	-	TGTGCCAGCAGCTTAGAAAAGCTAGCGGGAGCCAACTACGAGCAGTACTTC	CASSLEKLAGANYEQYF
TRBD1	TRBV12-3/TRBV12-4	TRBJ1-4	-	TGTGCCAGCAGTTTGGACAGGTTTGAAAAACTGTTTTTT	CASSLDRFEKLFF
TRBD2	TRBV11-2	TRBJ2-1	-	TGTGCCAGCAGCTTCCTAGCGGGAGGCCTCTCCTACAATGAGCAGTTCTTC	CASSFLAGGLSYNEQFF
-	TRBV5-8	TRBJ1-2	-	TGTGCCAGCAGCTTAGATTCGGAGAACTATGGCTACACCTTC	CASSLDSENYGYTF